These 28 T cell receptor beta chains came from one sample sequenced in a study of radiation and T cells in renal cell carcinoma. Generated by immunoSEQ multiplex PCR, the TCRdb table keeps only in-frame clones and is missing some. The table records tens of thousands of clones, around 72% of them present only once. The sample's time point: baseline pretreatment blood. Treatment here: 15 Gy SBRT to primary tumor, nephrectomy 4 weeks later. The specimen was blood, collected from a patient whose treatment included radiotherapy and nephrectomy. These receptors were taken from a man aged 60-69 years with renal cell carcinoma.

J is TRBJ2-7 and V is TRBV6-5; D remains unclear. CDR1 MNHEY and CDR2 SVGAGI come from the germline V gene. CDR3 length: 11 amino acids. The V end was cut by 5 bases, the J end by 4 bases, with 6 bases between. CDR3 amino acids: CASSRKYEQYF. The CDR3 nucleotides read TGTGCCAGCAGTCGCAAGTACGAGCAGTACTTC.

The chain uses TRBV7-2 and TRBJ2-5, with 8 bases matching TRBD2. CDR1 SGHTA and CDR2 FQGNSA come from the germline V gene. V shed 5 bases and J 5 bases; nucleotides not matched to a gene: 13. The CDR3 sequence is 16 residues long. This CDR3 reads CASSREDAGGSETQYF. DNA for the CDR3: TGTGCCAGCAGCCGGGAAGATGCGGGGGGCTCTGAGACCCAGTACTTC.

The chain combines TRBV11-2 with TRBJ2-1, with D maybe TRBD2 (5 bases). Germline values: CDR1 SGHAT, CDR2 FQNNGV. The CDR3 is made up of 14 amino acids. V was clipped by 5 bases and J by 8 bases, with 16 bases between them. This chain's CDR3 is CASSPRGLSYEQFF. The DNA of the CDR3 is TGTGCCAGCAGCCCACGAGGGCTTTCTTATGAGCAGTTCTTC.

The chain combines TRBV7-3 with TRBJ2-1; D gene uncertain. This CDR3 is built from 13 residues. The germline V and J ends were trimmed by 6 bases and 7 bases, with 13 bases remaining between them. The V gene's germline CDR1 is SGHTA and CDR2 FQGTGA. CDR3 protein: CASSTTAGNEQFF. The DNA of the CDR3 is TGTGCCAGCAGTACCACCGCCGGGAATGAGCAGTTCTTC.

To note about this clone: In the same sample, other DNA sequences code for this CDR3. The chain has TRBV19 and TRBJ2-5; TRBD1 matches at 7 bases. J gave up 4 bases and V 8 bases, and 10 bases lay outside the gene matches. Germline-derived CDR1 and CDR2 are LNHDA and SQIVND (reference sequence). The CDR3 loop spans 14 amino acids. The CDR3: CASGGQDLGETQYF. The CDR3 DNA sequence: TGTGCCAGTGGAGGACAGGATCTGGGAGAGACCCAGTACTTC.

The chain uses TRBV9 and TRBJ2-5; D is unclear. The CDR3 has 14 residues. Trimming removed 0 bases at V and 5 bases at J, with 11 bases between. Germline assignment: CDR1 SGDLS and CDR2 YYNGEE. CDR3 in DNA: TGTGCCAGCAGCGTAGGTATGGGAATGGAGACCCAGTACTTC. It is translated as CASSVGMGMETQYF. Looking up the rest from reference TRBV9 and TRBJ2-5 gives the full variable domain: DSGVTQTPKHLITATGQRVTLRCSPRSGDLSVYWYQQSLDQGLQFLIQYYNGEERAKGNILERFSAQQFPDLHSELNLSSLELGDSALYFCASSVGMGMETQYFGPGTRLLVL.

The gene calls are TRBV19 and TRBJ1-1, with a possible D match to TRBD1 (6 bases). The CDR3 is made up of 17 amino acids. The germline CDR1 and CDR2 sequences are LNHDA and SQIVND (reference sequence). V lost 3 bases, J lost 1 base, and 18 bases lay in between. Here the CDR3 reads CASSIWLGARANTEAFF. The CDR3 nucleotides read TGTGCCAGTAGTATTTGGCTGGGGGCGAGGGCGAACACTGAAGCTTTCTTT.

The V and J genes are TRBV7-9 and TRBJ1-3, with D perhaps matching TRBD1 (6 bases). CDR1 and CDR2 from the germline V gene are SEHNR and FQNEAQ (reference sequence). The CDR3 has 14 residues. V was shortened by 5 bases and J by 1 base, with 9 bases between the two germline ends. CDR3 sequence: CASSTGTSGNTIYF. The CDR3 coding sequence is TGTGCCAGCAGCACAGGGACTTCTGGAAACACCATATATTTT.

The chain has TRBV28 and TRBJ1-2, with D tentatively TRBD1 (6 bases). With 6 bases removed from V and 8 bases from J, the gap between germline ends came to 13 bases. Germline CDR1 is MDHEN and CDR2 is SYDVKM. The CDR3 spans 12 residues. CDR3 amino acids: CASSNRVGGYTF. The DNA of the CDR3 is TGTGCCAGCAGCAACAGGGTGGGAGGCTACACCTTC.

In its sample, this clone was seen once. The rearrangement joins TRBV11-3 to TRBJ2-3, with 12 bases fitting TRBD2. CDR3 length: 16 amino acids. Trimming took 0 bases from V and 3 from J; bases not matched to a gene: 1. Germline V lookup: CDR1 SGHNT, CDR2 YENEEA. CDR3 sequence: CASSLETSGGTDTQYF. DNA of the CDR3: TGTGCCAGCAGCTTAGAGACTAGCGGGGGTACAGATACGCAGTATTTT.

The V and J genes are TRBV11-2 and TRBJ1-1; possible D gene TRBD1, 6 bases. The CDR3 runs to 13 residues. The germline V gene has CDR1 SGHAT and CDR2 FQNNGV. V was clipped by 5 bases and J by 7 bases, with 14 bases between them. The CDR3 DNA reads TGTGCCAGCAGCACGAGACAGGCGGGTGAAGCTTTCTTT. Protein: CASSTRQAGEAFF.

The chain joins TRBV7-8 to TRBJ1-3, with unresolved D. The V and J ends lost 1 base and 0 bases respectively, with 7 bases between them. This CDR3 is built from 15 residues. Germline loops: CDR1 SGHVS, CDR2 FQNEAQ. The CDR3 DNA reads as TGTGCCAGCAGCTTAGATGGAAGCTCTGGAAACACCATATATTTT. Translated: CASSLDGSSGNTIYF.

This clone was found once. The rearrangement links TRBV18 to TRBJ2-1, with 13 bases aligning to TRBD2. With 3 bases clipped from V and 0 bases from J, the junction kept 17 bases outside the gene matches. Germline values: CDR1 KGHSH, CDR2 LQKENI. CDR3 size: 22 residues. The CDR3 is CASSPEYHWTSGGPPSYNEQFF. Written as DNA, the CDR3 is TGTGCCAGCTCACCCGAATACCATTGGACTAGCGGGGGCCCCCCCTCCTACAATGAGCAGTTCTTC. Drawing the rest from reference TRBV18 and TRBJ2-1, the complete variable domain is NAGVMQNPRHLVRRRGQEARLRCSPMKGHSHVYWYRQLPEEGLKFMVYLQKENIIDESGMPKERFSAEFPKEGPSILRIQQVVRGDSAAYFCASSPEYHWTSGGPPSYNEQFFGPGTRLTVL.

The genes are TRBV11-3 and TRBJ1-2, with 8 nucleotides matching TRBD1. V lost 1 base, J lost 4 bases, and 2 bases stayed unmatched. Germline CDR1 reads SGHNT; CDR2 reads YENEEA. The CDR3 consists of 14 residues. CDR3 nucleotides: TGTGCCAGCAGCTTAGGAGGGACAGGCTATGGCTACACCTTC. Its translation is CASSLGGTGYGYTF.

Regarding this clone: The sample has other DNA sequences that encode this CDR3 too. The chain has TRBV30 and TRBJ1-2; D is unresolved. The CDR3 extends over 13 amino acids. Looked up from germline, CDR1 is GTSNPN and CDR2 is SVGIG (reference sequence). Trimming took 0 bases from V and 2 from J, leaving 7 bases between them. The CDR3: CAWSVEANYGYTF. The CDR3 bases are TGTGCCTGGAGTGTAGAGGCGAACTATGGCTACACCTTC. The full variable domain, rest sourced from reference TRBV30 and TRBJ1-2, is SQTIHQWPATLVQPVGSPLSLECTVEGTSNPNLYWYRQAAGRGLQLLFYSVGIGQISSEVPQNLSASRPQDRQFILSSKKLLLSDSGFYLCAWSVEANYGYTFGSGTRLTVV.

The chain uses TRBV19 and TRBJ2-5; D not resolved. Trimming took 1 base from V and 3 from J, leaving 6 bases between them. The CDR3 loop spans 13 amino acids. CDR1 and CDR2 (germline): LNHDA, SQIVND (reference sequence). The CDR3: CASSIGPKETQYF. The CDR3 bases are TGTGCCAGTAGTATAGGTCCAAAAGAGACCCAGTACTTC.

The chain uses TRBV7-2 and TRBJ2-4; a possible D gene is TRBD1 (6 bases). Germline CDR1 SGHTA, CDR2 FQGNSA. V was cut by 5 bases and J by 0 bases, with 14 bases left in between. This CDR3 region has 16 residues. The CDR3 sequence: CASSPYRVGAKNIQYF. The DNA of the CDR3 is TGTGCCAGCAGCCCTTACAGGGTTGGAGCCAAAAACATTCAGTACTTC.

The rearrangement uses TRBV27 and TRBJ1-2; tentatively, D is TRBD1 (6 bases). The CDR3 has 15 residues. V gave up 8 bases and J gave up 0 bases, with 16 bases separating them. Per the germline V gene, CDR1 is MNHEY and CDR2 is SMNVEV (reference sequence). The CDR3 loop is CASRLSGATNYGYTF. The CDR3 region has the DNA TGTGCCAGCCGGTTGTCGGGGGCCACTAACTATGGCTACACCTTC.

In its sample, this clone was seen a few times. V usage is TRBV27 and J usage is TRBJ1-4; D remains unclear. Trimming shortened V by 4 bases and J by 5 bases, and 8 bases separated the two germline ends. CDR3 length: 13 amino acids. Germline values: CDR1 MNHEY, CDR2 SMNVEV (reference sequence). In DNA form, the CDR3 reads TGTGCCAGCAGTTCCCCTCCAAATGAAAAACTGTTTTTT. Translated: CASSSPPNEKLFF.

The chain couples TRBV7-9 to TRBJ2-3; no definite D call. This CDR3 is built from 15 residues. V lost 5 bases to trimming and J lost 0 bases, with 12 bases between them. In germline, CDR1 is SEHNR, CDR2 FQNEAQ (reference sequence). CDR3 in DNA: TGTGCCAGCAGCCTAAAGGACCCCAGCACAGATACGCAGTATTTT. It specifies CASSLKDPSTDTQYF.

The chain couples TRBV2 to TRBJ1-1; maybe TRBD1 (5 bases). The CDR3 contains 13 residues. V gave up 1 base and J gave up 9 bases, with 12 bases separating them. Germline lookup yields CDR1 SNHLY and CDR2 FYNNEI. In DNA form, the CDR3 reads TGTGCCAGCAGTGAAGAACAGGAGACTAAAGCTTTCTTT. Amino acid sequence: CASSEEQETKAFF.

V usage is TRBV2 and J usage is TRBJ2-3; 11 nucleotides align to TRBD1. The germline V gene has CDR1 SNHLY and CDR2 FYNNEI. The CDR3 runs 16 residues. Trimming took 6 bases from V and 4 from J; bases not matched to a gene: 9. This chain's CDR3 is CASSAGQGAFSDTQYF. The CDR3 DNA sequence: TGTGCCAGCAGCGCAGGACAGGGGGCCTTCTCAGATACGCAGTATTTT. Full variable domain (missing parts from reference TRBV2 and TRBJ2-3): EPEVTQTPSHQVTQMGQEVILRCVPISNHLYFYWYRQILGQKVEFLVSFYNNEISEKSEIFDDQFSVERPDGSNFTLKIRSTKLEDSAMYFCASSAGQGAFSDTQYFGPGTRLTVL.

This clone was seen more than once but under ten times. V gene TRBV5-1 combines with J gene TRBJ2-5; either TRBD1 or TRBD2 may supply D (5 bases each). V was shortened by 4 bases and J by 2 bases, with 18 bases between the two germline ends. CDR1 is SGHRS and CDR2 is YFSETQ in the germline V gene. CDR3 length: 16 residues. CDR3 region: CASSVNVGAQQETQYF. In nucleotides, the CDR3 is TGCGCCAGCAGCGTTAACGTCGGGGCTCAACAAGAGACCCAGTACTTC.

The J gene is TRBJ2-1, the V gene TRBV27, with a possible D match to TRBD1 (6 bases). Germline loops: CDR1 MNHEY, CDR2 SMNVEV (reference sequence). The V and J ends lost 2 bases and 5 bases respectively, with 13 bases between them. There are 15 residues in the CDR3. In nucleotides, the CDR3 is TGTGCCAGCAGTTTAAACGGGGACACCCACAATGAGCAGTTCTTC. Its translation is CASSLNGDTHNEQFF.

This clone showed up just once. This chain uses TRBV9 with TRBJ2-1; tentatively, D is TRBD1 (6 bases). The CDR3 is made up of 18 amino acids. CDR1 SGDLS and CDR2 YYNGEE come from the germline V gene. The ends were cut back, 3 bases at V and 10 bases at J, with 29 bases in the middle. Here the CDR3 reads CASSGPYRARTNRLEQFF. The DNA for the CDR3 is TGTGCCAGCAGCGGTCCCTACAGGGCGAGAACGAATCGGTTGGAGCAGTTCTTC.

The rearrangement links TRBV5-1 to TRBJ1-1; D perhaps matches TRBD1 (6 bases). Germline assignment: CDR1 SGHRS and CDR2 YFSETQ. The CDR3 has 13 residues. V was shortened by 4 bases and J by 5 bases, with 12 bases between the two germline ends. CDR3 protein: CASSPTGSTEAFF. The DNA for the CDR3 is TGCGCCAGCAGCCCGACAGGTTCGACTGAAGCTTTCTTT. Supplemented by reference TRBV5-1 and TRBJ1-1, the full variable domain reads KAGVTQTPRYLIKTRGQQVTLSCSPISGHRSVSWYQQTPGQGLQFLFEYFSETQRNKGNFPGRFSGRQFSNSRSEMNVSTLELGDSALYLCASSPTGSTEAFFGQGTRLTVV.

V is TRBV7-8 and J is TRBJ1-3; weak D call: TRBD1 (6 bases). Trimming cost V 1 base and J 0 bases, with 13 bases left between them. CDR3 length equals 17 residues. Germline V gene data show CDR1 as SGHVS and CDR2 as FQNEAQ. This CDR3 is CASSLGFWGASGNTIYF. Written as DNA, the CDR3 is TGTGCCAGCAGCTTAGGATTTTGGGGGGCCTCTGGAAACACCATATATTTT.

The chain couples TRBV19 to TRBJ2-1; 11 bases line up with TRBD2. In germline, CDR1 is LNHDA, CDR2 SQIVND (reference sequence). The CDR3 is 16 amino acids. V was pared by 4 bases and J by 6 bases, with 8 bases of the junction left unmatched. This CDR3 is CASSKLAGGTGNEQFF. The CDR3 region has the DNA TGTGCCAGTAGTAAGCTAGCGGGAGGTACAGGCAATGAGCAGTTCTTC.